The sequence of this T cell receptor beta chain was determined in a study of T cell responses to AZD1222 COVID-19 vaccine. Findings and limits, study-wide: Females made up more of the donors, who were largely white British, and clonal diversity may have come out too low. Spike was spanned by vaccine-associated CD4 TCRs, which were dominant at 160-218 and 743-854. Among AZD1222 vaccinees, only six were seropositive at baseline.

Germline values: CDR1 LNHNV, CDR2 YYDKDF (reference sequence). The V segment lost 4 bases and the J segment 4 bases; nucleotides outside the gene matches: 13. The CDR3 extends over 16 amino acids. Generated by immunoSEQ multiplex PCR, the TCRdb table keeps only in-frame clones and is missing some. The data show 95,000 to 100,000 clones, with around nine tenths seen just once and under 1.5% held by the top ten. Of note for this clone: Its target is unknown.

This receptor was identified in an adult in good health. This chain joins TRBV15 and TRBJ2-7, with 7 bases matching TRBD2. Material: peripheral blood, obtained on day 0 of AZD1222 vaccination. The CDR3 is CATSKESAGVIYEQYF. CDR3 in DNA: TGTGCCACCAGCAAAGAATCGGCGGGGGTAATATACGAGCAGTACTTC. The full variable domain, rest sourced from reference TRBV15 and TRBJ2-7, is DAMVIQNPRYQVTQFGKPVTLSCSQTLNHNVMYWYQQKSSQAPKLLFHYYDKDFNNEADTPDNFQSRRPNTSFCFLDIRSPGLGDTAMYLCATSKESAGVIYEQYFGPGTRLTVT.